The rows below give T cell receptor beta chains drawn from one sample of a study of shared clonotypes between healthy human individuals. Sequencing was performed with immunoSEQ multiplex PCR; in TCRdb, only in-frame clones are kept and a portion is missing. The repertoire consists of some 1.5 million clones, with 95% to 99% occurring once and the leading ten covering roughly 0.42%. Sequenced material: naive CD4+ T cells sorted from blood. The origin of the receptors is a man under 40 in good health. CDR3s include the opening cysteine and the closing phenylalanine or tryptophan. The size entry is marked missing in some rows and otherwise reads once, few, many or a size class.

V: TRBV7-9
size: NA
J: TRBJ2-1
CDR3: CASSALAELYNEQFF

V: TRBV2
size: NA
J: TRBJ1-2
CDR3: CASSETGSDYGYTF

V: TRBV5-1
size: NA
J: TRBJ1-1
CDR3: CASSFDSNTEAFF

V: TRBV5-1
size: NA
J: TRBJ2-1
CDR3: CASSLPLAGGPDEQFF

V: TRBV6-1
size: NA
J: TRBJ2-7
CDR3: CASSEVGGGSTREQYF

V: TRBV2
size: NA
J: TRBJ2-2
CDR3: CASRVRGQLDTGELFF

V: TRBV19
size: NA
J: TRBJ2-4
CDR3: CASSIVGGPPRDIQYF

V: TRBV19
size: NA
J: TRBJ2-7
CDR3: CASSIEASGPYEQYF

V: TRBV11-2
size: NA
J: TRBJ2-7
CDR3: CASSLSPYEQYF

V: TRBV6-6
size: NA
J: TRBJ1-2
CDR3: CASSRLDENGYTF

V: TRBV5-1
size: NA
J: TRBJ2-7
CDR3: CASSLGDTNEQYF

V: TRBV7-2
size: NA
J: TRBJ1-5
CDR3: CASSPTFRQGNQPQHF

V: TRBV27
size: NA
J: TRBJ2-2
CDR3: CASSFWSNTGELFF

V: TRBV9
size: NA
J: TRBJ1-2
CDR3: CASSVDPAASYGYTF

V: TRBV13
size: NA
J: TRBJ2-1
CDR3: CASSPTTHNEQFF

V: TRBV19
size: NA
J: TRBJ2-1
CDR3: CASRSLTSGSYNEQFF

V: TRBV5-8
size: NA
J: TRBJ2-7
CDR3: CASSSPGLAGFSSYEQYF

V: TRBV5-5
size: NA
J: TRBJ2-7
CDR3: CASSDQISGLGSDEQYF

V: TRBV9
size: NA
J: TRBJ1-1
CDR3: CASTEGTGKNTEAFF

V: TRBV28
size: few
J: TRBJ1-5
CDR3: CASSSGIRNQPQHF

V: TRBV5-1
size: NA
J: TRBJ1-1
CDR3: CASSLAWQGRGTEAFF

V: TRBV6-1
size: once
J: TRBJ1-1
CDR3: CASATIMNTEAFF

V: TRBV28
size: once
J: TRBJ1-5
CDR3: CASSLLAGAYSNQPQHF

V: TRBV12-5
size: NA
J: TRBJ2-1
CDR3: CASGSYPRGAGKKTEQFF

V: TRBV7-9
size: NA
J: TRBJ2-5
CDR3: CASSSTRGGETQYF

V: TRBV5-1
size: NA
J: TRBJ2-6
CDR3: CASSLVGPGANVLTF

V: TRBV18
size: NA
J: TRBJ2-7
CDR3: CASSLESGSYEQYF

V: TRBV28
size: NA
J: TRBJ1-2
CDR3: CASSLTGQGGYGYTF

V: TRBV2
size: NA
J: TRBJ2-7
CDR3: CASSEEAGNAYEQYF

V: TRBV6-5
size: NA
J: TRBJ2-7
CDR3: CASTRTGGSSYEQYF

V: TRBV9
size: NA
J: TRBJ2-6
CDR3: CASSVRESGVPANVLTF

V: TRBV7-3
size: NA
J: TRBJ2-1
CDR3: CASSRLAPPNEQFF

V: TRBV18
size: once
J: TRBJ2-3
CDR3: CASSPPIGLTDTQYF

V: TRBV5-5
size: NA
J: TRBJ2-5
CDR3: CASSLNRETQYF

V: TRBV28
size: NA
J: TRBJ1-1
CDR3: CASSLVVEVAKAFF

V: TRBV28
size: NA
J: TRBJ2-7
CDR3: CASTTTNRDEQYF

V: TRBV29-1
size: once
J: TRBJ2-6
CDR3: CSVRVSGANVLTF

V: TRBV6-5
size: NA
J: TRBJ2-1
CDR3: CASTTVFGSYNEQFF

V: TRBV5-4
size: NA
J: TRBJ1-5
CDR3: CASSQGGGQKPQHF

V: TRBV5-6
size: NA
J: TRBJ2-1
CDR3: CATKFNTGAYNEQFF

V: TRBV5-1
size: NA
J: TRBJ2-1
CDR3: CASSLASGIYNEQFF

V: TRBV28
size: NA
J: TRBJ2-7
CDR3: CASSSWDLGEQYF

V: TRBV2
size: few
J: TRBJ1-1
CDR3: CASSDWLSNTEAFF

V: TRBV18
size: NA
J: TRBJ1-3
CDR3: CASSTGVSRSGNTIYF

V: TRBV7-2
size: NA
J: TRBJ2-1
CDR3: CASSLAREYYNEQFF

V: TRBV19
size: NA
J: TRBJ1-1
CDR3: CASSIPQGGGINTEAFF

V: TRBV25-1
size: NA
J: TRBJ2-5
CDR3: CASSEYLAGEETQYF

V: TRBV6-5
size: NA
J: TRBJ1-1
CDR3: CASSYRRETFF

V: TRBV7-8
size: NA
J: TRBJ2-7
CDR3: CASSLYGTSGGEQYF

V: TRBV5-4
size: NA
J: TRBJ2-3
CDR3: CASSLLAGGVTQYF

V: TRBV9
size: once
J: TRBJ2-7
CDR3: CATTGTVRPYEQYF

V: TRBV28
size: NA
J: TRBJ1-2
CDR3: CASRRTGGNGYTF

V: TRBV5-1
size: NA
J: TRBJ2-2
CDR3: CASSLAGGPAGELFF

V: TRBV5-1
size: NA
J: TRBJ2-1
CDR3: CASSLAGGEQFF

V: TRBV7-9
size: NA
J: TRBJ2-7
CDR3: CASSLRSPGWGVIYEQYF